This T cell receptor (beta chain) was found in a study of blood T cell repertoires in COVID-19. As handled by the study authors: Reference gene primers were amplified, and this amplification served to estimate nucleated cell counts. TCRdb's copy holds only in-frame clones and misses some; the assay was immunoSEQ multiplex PCR. That table gives V, J and clone size, and the DNA gave D and trimming. The data show around 250,000 clones, roughly nine tenths seen once. The V end lost 3 bases, the J end lost 5 bases, and 16 bases lay between the germline ends. The CDR3 has 16 residues. Germline lookup yields CDR1 KGHDR and CDR2 SFDVKD.

This sequence joins TRBV24-1 and TRBJ2-1, with D perhaps matching TRBD2 (7 bases). The sequenced sample was peripheral blood. The source of this sequence is a man between 40 and 49 years old with active or convalescent COVID-19. CDR3 coding DNA: TGTGCCACCAGTGATGTCCAAGGGGGGGCGAACAATGAGCAGTTCTTC. Protein: CATSDVQGGANNEQFF.